Listed below are T cell receptor beta chains from one sample, sequenced in a study of T-cell reconstitution after alpha-beta-depleted transplantation in children. Each CDR3 protein is one row after TCRdb ran MiXCR on the PCR reads. The table has 100,000 to 120,000 distinct CDR3 sequences, approximately 10% seen once. The material sequenced was PBMCs from the stem cell graft donor, taken from the stem cell graft. All receptors derive from a human donor who donated a stem cell graft to a child with acute lymphoblastic leukemia. Both conserved end residues are part of each CDR3. The D gene is left open where the match is weak. Rows give clone size only sometimes, using once, few, many, or a class for an expanded clone.

d_call,v_call,clone_size,j_call,cdr3_aa,cdr3_nt
NA,TRBV6-1,NA,TRBJ2-7,CASSDRPGRISYEQYF,TGTGCCAGCAGTGACCGACCGGGACGGATCTCCTACGAGCAGTACTTC
NA,TRBV6-5,many,TRBJ1-5,CASSRGYSNQPQHF,TGTGCCAGCAGCCGGGGGTATAGCAATCAGCCCCAGCATTTT
NA,TRBV7-9,many,TRBJ2-3,CASSLATMSTDTQYF,TGTGCCAGCAGCTTAGCGACCATGAGCACAGATACGCAGTATTTT
NA,TRBV3-1,many,TRBJ1-5,CASSQDGHSNQPQHF,TGTGCCAGCAGCCAGGACGGACATAGCAATCAGCCCCAGCATTTT
NA,TRBV6-5,many,TRBJ2-7,CASSNLYEQYF,TGTGCCAGCAGTAACCTCTACGAGCAGTACTTC
NA,TRBV21-1,NA,TRBJ2-1,CASSKDGGTAYNEQFF,TGTGCCAGCAGCAAAGACGGCGGGACGGCCTACAATGAGCAGTTCTTC
NA,TRBV7-9,many,TRBJ2-1,CASSLRQGDEQFF,TGTGCCAGCAGCTTAAGGCAGGGTGATGAGCAGTTCTTC
NA,TRBV19,many,TRBJ2-7,CASTNGPSYEQYF,TGTGCCAGTACCAATGGCCCCAGCTACGAGCAGTACTTC
NA,TRBV7-9,many,TRBJ1-2,CASSLSIRGMYGYTF,TGTGCCAGCAGCTTAAGTATTCGGGGAATGTATGGCTACACCTTC
NA,TRBV4-3,NA,TRBJ2-1,CASSQDQGFNEQFF,TGCGCCAGCAGCCAAGATCAGGGGTTCAATGAGCAGTTCTTC
NA,TRBV18,many,TRBJ1-1,CASSLGGITEAFF,TGTGCCAGCTCGCTGGGGGGCATCACTGAAGCTTTCTTT